Reported below is one T cell receptor (beta chain). A read error may be the cause here, since a much bigger clone is one base away. This CDR3 spans 13 amino acids. CDR1 is SGHTA and CDR2 is FQGNSA in the germline V gene. Trimming cost V 1 base and J 7 bases, with 8 bases left between them. The sorting of naive CD8 T cells used the CD8+CD4-CCR7+CD45RA+ phenotype. Library preparation followed earlier protocols using designated TCR primers. TCRdb re-derived calls from the PCR reads in MiXCR, one entry per CDR3 protein. The table shows about 510,000 distinct CDR3 sequences, with 25% occurring only once. The sample originates from a study of molecular identifiers for immune sequencing clone quantification.

The sequence was obtained from a human donor in good health. Some libraries in this study had Jurkat cell RNA spiked in. The chain employs TRBV7-2 and TRBJ2-1; D is ambiguous. Sequencing input: naive CD8+ T cells from blood, with Jurkat cell RNA spiked in. Described subset: FACS-sorted CD8+CD4-CCR7+CD45RA+ naive T cells. As DNA, the CDR3 is TGTGCCAGCAGCTTAGAACCAGCAAATGAGCAGTTCTTC. This gives the protein CASSLEPANEQFF.